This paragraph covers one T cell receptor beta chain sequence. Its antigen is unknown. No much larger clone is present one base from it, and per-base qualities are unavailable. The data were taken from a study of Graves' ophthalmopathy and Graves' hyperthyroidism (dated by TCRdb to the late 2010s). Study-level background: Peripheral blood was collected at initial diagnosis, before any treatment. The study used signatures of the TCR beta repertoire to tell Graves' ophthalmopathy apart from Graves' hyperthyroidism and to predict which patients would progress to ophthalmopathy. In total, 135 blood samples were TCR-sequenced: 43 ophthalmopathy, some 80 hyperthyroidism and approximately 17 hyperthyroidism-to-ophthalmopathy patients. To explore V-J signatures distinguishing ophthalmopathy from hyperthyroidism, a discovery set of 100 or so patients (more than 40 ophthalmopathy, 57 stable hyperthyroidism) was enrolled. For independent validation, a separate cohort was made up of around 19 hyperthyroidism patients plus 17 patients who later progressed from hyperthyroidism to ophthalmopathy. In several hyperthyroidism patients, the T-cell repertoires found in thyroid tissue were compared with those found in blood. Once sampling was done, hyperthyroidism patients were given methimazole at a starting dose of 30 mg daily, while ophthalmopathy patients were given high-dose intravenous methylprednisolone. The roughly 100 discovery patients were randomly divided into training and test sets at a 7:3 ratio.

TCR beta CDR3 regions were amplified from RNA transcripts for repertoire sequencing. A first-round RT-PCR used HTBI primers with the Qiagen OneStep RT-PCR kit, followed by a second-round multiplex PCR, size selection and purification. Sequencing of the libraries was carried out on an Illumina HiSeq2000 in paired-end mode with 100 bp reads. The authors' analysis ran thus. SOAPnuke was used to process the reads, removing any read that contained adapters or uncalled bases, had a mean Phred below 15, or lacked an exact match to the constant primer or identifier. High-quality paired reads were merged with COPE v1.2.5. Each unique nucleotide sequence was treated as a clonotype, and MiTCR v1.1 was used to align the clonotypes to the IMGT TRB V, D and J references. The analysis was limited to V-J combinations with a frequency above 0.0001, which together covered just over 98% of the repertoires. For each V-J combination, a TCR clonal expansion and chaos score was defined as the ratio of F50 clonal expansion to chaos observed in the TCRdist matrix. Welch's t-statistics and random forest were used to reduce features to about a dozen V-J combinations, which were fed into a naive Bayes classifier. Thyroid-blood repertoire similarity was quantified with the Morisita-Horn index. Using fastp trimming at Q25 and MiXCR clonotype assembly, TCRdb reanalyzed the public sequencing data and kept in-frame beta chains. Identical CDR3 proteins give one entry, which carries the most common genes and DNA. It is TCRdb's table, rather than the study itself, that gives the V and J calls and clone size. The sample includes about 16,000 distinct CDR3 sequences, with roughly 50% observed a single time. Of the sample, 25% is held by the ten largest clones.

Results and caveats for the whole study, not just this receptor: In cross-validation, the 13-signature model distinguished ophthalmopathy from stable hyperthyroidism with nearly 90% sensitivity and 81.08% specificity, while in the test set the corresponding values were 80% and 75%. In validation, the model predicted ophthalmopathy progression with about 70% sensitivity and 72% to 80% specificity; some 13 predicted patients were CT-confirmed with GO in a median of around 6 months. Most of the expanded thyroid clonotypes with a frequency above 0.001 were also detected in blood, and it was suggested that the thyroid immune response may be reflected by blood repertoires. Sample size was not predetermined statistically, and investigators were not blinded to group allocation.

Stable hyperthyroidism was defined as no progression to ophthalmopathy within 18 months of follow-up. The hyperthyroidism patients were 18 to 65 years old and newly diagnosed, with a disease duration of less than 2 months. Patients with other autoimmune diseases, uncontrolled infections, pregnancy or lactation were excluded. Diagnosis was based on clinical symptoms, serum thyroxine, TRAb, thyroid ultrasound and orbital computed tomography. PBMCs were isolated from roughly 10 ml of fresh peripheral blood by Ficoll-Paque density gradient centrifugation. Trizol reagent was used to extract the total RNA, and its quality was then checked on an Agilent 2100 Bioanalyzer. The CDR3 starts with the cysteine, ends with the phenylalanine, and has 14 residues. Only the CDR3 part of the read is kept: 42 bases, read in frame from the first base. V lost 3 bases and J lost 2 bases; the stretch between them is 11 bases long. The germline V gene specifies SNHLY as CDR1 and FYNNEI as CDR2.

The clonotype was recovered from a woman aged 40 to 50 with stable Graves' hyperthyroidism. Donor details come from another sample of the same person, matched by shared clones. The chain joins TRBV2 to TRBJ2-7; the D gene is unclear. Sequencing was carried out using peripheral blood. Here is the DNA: TGTGCCAGCAGTGATGGTTACAGAACCTACGAGCAGTACTTC. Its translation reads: CASSDGYRTYEQYF.